These 18 T cell receptor beta chains originate from one sample sequenced in a study of blood T cell repertoires in COVID-19. Assay: immunoSEQ multiplex PCR; the TCRdb copy retains only in-frame clones and omits some. The sample carries fewer than 150,000 clones, 78% recorded once. The sample comprised peripheral blood. The receptors here all came from a man between 65 and 85 years old with acute or convalescent COVID-19.

The chain uses TRBV7-8 and TRBJ2-7; 10 bases agree with TRBD1. Germline values: CDR1 SGHVS, CDR2 FQNEAQ. This CDR3 has 13 amino acids. With 1 base clipped from V and 11 bases from J, the junction kept 5 bases outside the gene matches. The CDR3 sequence: CASSLGPGTGEYF. The CDR3 coding sequence is TGTGCCAGCAGCTTAGGCCCCGGGACAGGGGAGTACTTC.

The chain recombines TRBV7-2 with TRBJ1-2, with D possibly matching TRBD1 (6 bases). V was trimmed by 5 bases and J by 4 bases, leaving 11 bases between them. The length of the CDR3 is 13 residues. Germline V gene lookup returns CDR1 SGHTA and CDR2 FQGNSA. CDR3 residues: CASSRDRLYGYTF. In DNA form, the CDR3 reads TGTGCCAGCAGCCGAGACAGGCTCTATGGCTACACCTTC.

The table lists this clone with a count of one. The rearrangement links TRBV7-2 to TRBJ1-1; the D is unclear. V lost 2 bases and J 10 bases, leaving 14 bases between the germline ends. Germline lookup yields CDR1 SGHTA and CDR2 FQGNSA. CDR3 size: 13 residues. The CDR3 is CASSLYETLSAFF. The DNA of the CDR3 is TGTGCCAGCAGCTTATACGAGACTTTATCAGCTTTCTTT.

The J gene is TRBJ1-2, the V gene TRBV3-1 (or the pseudogene TRBV3-2); TRBD1 might be the D (5 bases). CDR1 and CDR2 (germline): LGHDT, YNNKEL (reference sequence). V was shortened by 4 bases and J by 2 bases, with 14 bases between the two germline ends. The CDR3 has 15 residues. This CDR3 is CASSLGQGFNYGYTF. CDR3 DNA sequence: TGTGCCAGCAGCCTCGGGCAGGGCTTCAACTATGGCTACACCTTC.

V and J are TRBV29-1 and TRBJ1-2, with D unresolved. Looked up from germline, CDR1 is SQVTM and CDR2 is ANQGSEA. V lost 0 bases, J lost 6 bases, and 11 bases lay in between. The CDR3 consists of 13 residues. Here the CDR3 reads CSVEDSHMDGYTF. The CDR3 DNA reads TGCAGCGTTGAAGACAGTCATATGGATGGCTACACCTTC.

This clone was picked up one time. This rearrangement joins TRBV30 to TRBJ1-3; no firm D call. The CDR3 has 14 amino acids. V shed 3 bases and J shed 0 bases, with 9 bases lying between them. CDR1 and CDR2 from the germline V gene are GTSNPN and SVGIG (reference sequence). CDR3 in DNA: TGTGCCTGGAGAGCCTGGAGCTCTGGAAACACCATATATTTT. This sequence encodes CAWRAWSSGNTIYF.

The chain uses TRBV9 and TRBJ2-5; 7 bases fit TRBD2. Germline lookup yields CDR1 SGDLS and CDR2 YYNGEE. The CDR3 has 14 amino acids. Germline trimming cut 7 bases from V and 3 bases from J; bases unmatched to any gene: 9. CDR3 region: CASGGEAGEETQYF. CDR3 sequence (DNA): TGTGCCAGCGGGGGGGAGGCCGGCGAAGAGACCCAGTACTTC. Supplemented by reference TRBV9 and TRBJ2-5, the full variable domain reads DSGVTQTPKHLITATGQRVTLRCSPRSGDLSVYWYQQSLDQGLQFLIQYYNGEERAKGNILERFSAQQFPDLHSELNLSSLELGDSALYFCASGGEAGEETQYFGPGTRLLVL.

CDR3 residues: CASKSGTGSFYSPLHF. In DNA, the CDR3 is TGTGCCAGCAAGTCCGGGACAGGGAGTTTCTATTCACCCCTCCACTTT. The rearrangement uses TRBV3-1 (or the pseudogene TRBV3-2) and TRBJ1-6; TRBD1 agrees at 9 bases. This CDR3 has 16 amino acids. Germline loops: CDR1 LGHDT, CDR2 YNNKEL (reference sequence). Losses at the gene ends were 7 bases for V and 8 bases for J; bases not matched to a gene: 12.

The chain uses TRBV4-2 and TRBJ2-6, with 10 nucleotides matching TRBD1. With 2 bases clipped from V and 1 base from J, the junction kept 5 bases outside the gene matches. The germline V gene has CDR1 LGHNA and CDR2 YNFKEQ. This CDR3 region has 18 residues. CDR3 in DNA: TGTGCCAGCAGCCAAAACCCGGGACAGGGGTCTGGGGCCAACGTCCTGACTTTC. This codes for CASSQNPGQGSGANVLTF.

The chain employs TRBV3-1 (or the pseudogene TRBV3-2) and TRBJ1-6, with TRBD1 matching over 7 bases. V gave up 5 bases and J gave up 7 bases; unmatched junction bases: 5. The CDR3 is 14 amino acids. Germline CDR1 is LGHDT and CDR2 is YNNKEL (reference sequence). CDR3 sequence: CASSFQGVNSPLHF. The CDR3 nucleotides read TGTGCCAGCAGCTTCCAGGGGGTCAATTCACCCCTCCACTTT.

The chain is built from TRBV19 and TRBJ1-5; the D is unclear. Per germline, CDR1 LNHDA and CDR2 SQIVND (reference sequence). V lost 7 bases, J lost 5 bases, and 18 bases lay in between. This CDR3 is 15 amino acids long. CDR3 protein: CASTQGRVLHQPQHF. CDR3 nucleotide sequence: TGTGCCAGTACCCAAGGGAGGGTACTACATCAGCCCCAGCATTTT.

This chain connects TRBV6-2 or TRBV6-3 to TRBJ1-6; 7 positions match TRBD1. Germline V gene lookup returns CDR1 MNHEY and CDR2 SVGEGT. With V trimmed by 5 bases and J by 9 bases, 13 bases remained unmatched. CDR3 size: 16 residues. As DNA, the CDR3 is TGTGCCAGCAGTCCGTCGGGACAGATAAAGGGTTCACCCCTCCACTTT. It codes for CASSPSGQIKGSPLHF.

V and J are TRBV5-1 and TRBJ1-1; D remains ambiguous. The CDR3 has 14 amino acids. Trimming took off 4 bases at V and 7 bases at J, with 17 bases between the two ends. The germline CDR1 and CDR2 sequences are SGHRS and YFSETQ. The CDR3 nucleotides read TGCGCCAGCAGCCCCCGGGTCCTAGCCCATGAAGCTTTCTTT. Its protein is CASSPRVLAHEAFF.

V and J are TRBV6-2 or TRBV6-3 and TRBJ2-2; 7 nucleotides line up with TRBD2. J lost 7 bases, V lost 6 bases, and 11 bases had no gene match. Germline lookup yields CDR1 MNHEY and CDR2 SVGEGT. The CDR3 length is 15 residues. The DNA for the CDR3 is TGTGCCAGCAGCCCTCAAGCGGGGCTGGGCGGGGAGCTGTTTTTT. Translating it yields CASSPQAGLGGELFF.

The chain has TRBV3-1 (or the pseudogene TRBV3-2) and TRBJ2-5, with a possible D match to TRBD2 (5 bases). This CDR3 contains 12 residues. Trimming shortened V by 4 bases and J by 3 bases, and 6 bases separated the two germline ends. Germline-derived CDR1 and CDR2 are LGHDT and YNNKEL (reference sequence). The CDR3 reads CASSRGEETQYF. In DNA form, the CDR3 reads TGTGCCAGCAGCCGGGGAGAAGAGACCCAGTACTTC.

This chain uses TRBV29-1 with TRBJ2-7, with 9 bases identical to TRBD1. The CDR3 is 15 amino acids. From germline, CDR1 is SQVTM and CDR2 ANQGSEA. The junction had 9 bases not matched to a gene; V was cut back by 4 bases and J by 2 bases. The CDR3 region has the DNA TGCAGCGTTGCCCCCTCCGGGACAGGGACCTACGAGCAGTACTTC. Its translation: CSVAPSGTGTYEQYF.

This clone has a single count. This rearrangement joins TRBV21-1 to TRBJ2-1; the DNA was not used to check the table's D call, TRBD2. TRBV21-1 is assigned pseudogene status. The CDR3 is 18 residues long. For the CDR3, the DNA is TGTGCCAGCAGCAATGGGACTAGCGGGGGATACTCCTACAATGAGCAGTTCTTC. It specifies CASSNGTSGGYSYNEQFF.

The V gene is TRBV29-1, the J gene TRBJ2-7, with D perhaps matching TRBD2 (6 bases). V lost 4 bases and J 6 bases, leaving 10 bases between the germline ends. This CDR3 comprises 11 residues. Germline V gives CDR1 SQVTM, CDR2 ANQGSEA. Here the CDR3 DNA reads TGCAGCGTTGCTCGCGGGGTCGAGCAGTACTTC. It yields the protein CSVARGVEQYF.